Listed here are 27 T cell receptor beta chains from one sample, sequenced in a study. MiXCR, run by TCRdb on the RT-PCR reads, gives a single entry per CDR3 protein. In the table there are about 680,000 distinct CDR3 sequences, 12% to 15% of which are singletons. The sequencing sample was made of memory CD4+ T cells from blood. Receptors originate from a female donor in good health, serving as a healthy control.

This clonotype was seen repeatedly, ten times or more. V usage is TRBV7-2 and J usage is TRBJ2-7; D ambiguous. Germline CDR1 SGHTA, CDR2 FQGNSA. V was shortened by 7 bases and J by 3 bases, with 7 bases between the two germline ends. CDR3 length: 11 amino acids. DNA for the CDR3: TGTGCCAGCACCCTCAACTACGAGCAGTACTTC. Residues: CASTLNYEQYF. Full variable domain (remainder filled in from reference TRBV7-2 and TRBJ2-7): GAGVSQSPSNKVTEKGKDVELRCDPISGHTALYWYRQSLGQGLEFLIYFQGNSAPDKSGLPSDRFSAERTGGSVSTLTIQRTQQEDSAVYLCASTLNYEQYFGPGTRLTVT.

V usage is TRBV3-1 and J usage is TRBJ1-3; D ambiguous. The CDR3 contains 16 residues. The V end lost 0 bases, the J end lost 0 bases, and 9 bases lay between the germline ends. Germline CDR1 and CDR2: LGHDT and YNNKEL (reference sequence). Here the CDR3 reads CASSQDSTYSGNTIYF. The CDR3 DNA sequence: TGTGCCAGCAGCCAAGATAGTACCTACTCTGGAAACACCATATATTTT.

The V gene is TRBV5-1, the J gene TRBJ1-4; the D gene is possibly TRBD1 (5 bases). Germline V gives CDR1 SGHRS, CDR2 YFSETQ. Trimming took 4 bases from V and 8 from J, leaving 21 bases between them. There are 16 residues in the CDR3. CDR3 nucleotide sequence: TGCGCCAGCAGCAAAAATCCGGGACTTCTTGAAGAAAAACTGTTTTTT. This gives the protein CASSKNPGLLEEKLFF. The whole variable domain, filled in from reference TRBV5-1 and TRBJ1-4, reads KAGVTQTPRYLIKTRGQQVTLSCSPISGHRSVSWYQQTPGQGLQFLFEYFSETQRNKGNFPGRFSGRQFSNSRSEMNVSTLELGDSALYLCASSKNPGLLEEKLFFGSGTQLSVL.

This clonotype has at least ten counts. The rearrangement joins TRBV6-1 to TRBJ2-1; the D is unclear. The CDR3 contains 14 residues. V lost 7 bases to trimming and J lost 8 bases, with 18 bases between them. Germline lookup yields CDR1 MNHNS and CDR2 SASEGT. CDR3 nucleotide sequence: TGTGCCAGCACCCCGGTGGCGTCCGCCGATGAGCAGTTCTTC. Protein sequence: CASTPVASADEQFF.

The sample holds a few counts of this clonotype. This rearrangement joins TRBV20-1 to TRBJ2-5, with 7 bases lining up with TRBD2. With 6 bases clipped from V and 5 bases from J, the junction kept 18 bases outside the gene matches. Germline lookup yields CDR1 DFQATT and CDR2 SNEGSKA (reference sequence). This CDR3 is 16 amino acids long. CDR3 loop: CSARRLLGGTVETQYF. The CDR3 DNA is TGCAGTGCCAGAAGGCTATTGGGGGGGACCGTGGAGACCCAGTACTTC.

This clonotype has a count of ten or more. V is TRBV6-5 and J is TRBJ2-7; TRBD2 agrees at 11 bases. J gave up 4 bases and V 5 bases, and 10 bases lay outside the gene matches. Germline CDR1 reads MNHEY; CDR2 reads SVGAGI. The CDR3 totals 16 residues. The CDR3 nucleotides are TGTGCCAGCAGTCCCTCAAGACTAGCGGGACGTTACGAGCAGTACTTC. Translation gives CASSPSRLAGRYEQYF.

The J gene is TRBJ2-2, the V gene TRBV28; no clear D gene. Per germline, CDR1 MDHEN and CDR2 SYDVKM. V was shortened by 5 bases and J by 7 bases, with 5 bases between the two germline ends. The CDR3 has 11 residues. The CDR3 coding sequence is TGTGCCAGCAGTAGACTCGGGGAGCTGTTTTTT. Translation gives CASSRLGELFF. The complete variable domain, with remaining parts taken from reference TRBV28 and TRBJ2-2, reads DVKVTQSSRYLVKRTGEKVFLECVQDMDHENMFWYRQDPGLGLRLIYFSYDVKMKEKGDIPEGYSVSREKKERFSLILESASTNQTSMYLCASSRLGELFFGEGSRLTVL.

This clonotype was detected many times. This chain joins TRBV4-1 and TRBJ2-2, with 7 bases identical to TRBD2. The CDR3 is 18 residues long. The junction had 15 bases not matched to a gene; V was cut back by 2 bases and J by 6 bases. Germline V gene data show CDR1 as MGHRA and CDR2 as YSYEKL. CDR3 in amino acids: CASSQQLGREYGAGELFF. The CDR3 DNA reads TGCGCCAGCAGCCAACAATTGGGGCGGGAGTATGGGGCCGGGGAGCTGTTTTTT.

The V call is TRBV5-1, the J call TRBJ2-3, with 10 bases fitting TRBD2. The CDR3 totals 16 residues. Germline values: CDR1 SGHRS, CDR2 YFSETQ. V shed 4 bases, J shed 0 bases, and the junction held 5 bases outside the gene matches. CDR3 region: CASSPQTSGSTDTQYF. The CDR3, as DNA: TGCGCCAGCAGCCCCCAGACTAGCGGGAGCACAGATACGCAGTATTTT.

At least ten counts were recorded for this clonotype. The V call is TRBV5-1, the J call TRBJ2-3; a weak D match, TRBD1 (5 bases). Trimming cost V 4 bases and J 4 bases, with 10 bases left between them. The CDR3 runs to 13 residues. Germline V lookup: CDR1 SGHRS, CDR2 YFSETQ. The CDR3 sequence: CASSPGSPDTQYF. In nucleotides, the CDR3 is TGCGCCAGCAGCCCAGGGTCCCCAGATACGCAGTATTTT. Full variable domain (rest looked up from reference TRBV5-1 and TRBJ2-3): KAGVTQTPRYLIKTRGQQVTLSCSPISGHRSVSWYQQTPGQGLQFLFEYFSETQRNKGNFPGRFSGRQFSNSRSEMNVSTLELGDSALYLCASSPGSPDTQYFGPGTRLTVL.

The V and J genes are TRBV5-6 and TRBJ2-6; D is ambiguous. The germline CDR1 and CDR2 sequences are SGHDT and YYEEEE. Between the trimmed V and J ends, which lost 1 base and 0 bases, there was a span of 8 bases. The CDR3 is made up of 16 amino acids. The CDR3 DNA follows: TGTGCCAGCAGCTTGCAGAGCGCCTCTGGGGCCAACGTCCTGACTTTC. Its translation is CASSLQSASGANVLTF.

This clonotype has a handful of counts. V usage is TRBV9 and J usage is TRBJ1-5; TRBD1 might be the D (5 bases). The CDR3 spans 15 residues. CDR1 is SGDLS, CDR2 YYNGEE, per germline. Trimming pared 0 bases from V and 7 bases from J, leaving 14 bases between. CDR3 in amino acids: CASSVGVAGGQPQHF. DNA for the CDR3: TGTGCCAGCAGCGTAGGGGTGGCGGGGGGGCAGCCCCAGCATTTT.

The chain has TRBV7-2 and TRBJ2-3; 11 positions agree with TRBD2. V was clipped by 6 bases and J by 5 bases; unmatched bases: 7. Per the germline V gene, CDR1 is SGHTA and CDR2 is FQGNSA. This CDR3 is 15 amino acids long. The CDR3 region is CASSPLAGGGDTQYF. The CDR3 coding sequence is TGTGCCAGCAGTCCTCTAGCGGGGGGTGGAGATACGCAGTATTTT.

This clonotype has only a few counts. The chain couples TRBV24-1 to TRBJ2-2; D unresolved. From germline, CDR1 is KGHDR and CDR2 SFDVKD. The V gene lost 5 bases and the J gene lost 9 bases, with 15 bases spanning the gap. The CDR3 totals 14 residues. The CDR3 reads CATSGASSARELFF. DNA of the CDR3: TGTGCCACCAGTGGGGCTTCCTCCGCAAGGGAGCTGTTTTTT.

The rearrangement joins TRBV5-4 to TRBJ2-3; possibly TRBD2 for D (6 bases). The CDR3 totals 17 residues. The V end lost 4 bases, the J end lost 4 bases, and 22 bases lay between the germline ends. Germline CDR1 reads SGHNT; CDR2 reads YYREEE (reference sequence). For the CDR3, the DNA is TGTGCCAGCAGCCTCGGGCCAGCCGGAGGGAGCTCAGATACGCAGTATTTT. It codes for CASSLGPAGGSSDTQYF.

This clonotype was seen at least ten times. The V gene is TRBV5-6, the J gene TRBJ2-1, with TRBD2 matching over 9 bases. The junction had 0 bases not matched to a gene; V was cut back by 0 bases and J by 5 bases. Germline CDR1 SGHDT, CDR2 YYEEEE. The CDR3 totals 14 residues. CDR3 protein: CASSLGLADNEQFF. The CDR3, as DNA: TGTGCCAGCAGCTTGGGACTAGCGGACAATGAGCAGTTCTTC.

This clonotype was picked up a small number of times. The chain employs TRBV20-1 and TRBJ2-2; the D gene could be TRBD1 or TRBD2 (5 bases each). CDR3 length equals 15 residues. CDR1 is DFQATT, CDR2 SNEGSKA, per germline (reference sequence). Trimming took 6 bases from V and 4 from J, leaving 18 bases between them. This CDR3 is CSARNEGPSTGELFF. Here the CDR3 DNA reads TGCAGTGCGCGAAATGAGGGGCCCTCCACCGGGGAGCTGTTTTTT.

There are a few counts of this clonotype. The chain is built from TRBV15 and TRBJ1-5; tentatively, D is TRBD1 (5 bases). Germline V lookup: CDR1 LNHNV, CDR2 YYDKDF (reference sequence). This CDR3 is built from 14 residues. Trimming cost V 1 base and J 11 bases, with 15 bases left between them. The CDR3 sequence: CATSRGGGIKAQHF. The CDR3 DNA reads TGTGCCACCAGCAGAGGTGGGGGAATCAAGGCCCAGCATTTT. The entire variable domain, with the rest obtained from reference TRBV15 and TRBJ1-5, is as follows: DAMVIQNPRYQVTQFGKPVTLSCSQTLNHNVMYWYQQKSSQAPKLLFHYYDKDFNNEADTPDNFQSRRPNTSFCFLDIRSPGLGDTAMYLCATSRGGGIKAQHFGDGTRLSIL.

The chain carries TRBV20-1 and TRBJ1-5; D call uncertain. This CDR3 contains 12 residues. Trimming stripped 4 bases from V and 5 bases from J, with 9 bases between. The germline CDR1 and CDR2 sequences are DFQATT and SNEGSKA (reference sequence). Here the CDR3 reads CSAKYGDQPQHF. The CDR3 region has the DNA TGCAGTGCTAAATACGGAGATCAGCCCCAGCATTTT.

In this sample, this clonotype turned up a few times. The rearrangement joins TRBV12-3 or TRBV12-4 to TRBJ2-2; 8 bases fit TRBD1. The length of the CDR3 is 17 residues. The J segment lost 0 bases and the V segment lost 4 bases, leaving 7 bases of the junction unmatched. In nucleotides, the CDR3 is TGTGCCAGCAGTTCAGCAAGGACAGGGACGAACACCGGGGAGCTGTTTTTT. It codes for CASSSARTGTNTGELFF.

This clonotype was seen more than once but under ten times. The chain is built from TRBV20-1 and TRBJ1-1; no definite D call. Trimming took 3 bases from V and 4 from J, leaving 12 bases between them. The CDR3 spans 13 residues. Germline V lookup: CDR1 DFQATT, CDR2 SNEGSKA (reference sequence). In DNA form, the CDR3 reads TGCAGTGCTAGCCCGCAGGTGGGCACTGAAGCTTTCTTT. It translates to CSASPQVGTEAFF.

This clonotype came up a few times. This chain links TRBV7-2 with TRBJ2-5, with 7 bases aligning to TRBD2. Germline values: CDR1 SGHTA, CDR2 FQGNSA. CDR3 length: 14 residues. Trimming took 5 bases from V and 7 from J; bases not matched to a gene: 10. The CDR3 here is CASSPGLSGWTQYF. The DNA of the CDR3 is TGTGCCAGCAGCCCAGGCCTTAGCGGGTGGACCCAGTACTTC.

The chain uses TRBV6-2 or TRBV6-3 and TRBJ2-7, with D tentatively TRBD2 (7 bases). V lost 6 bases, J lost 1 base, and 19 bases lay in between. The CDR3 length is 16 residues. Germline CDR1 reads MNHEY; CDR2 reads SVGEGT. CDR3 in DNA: TGTGCCAGCAGCCAAAGCTCGGGGGGCAAATCCTACGAGCAGTACTTC. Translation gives CASSQSSGGKSYEQYF.

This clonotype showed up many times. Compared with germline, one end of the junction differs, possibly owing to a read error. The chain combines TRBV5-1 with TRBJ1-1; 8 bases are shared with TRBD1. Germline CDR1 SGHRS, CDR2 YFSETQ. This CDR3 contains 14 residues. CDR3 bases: TGTGCCAGCAGTCTGGACAGGGTGAACACTGAAGCTTTCTTT. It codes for CASSLDRVNTEAFF.

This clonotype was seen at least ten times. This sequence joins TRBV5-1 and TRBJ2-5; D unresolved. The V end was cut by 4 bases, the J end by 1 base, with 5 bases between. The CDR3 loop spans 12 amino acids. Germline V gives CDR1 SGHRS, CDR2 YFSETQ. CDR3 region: CASSGAQETQYF. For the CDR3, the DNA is TGCGCCAGCAGCGGCGCCCAAGAGACCCAGTACTTC.

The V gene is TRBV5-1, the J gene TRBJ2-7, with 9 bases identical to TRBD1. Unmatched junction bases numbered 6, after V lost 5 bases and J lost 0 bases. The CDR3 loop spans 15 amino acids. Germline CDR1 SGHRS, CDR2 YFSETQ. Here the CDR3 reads CASSPGTGTSYEQYF. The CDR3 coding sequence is TGCGCCAGCAGTCCCGGGACAGGGACCTCCTACGAGCAGTACTTC.

The CDR3 here is CASSFLESETQYF. CDR3 DNA: TGTGCCAGCAGTTTTTTGGAGTCGGAGACCCAGTACTTC. The chain links TRBV12-3 or TRBV12-4 to TRBJ2-5; unclear D gene. CDR3 length equals 13 residues. Deletions cut 3 bases from V and 5 bases from J, with 10 bases between.